The T cell receptor beta chain described here comes from a study of cytomegalovirus exposure and HLA in healthy donors. This clone came up once. In the PCR, 60 Vbeta and 13 Jbeta primers were used. The method was immunoSEQ multiplex PCR; TCRdb's version includes in-frame clones alone and lacks a portion of them. Of about 200,000 clones listed, about 80% are singletons. The CDR3 covers 18 residues. Between the trimmed V and J ends, which lost 1 base and 5 bases, there was a span of 20 bases. CDR1 and CDR2 from the germline V gene are SGHNT and YENEEA. Sequenced input: PBMCs. This receptor was obtained from a male donor in good health and CMV-seronegative. The rearrangement links TRBV11-3 to TRBJ2-2, with a possible D match to TRBD1 (6 bases). CDR3 in DNA: TGTGCCAGCAGCTTAGTACCCCCCACCAGGGGTTCTACCGGGGAGCTGTTTTTT. This encodes CASSLVPPTRGSTGELFF.